This T cell receptor beta chain was sequenced for a study of control samples from healthy donors and cancer patients. This CDR3 comprises 14 residues. Losses at the gene ends were 1 base for V and 8 bases for J; bases not matched to a gene: 3. The V gene's germline CDR1 is LNHDA and CDR2 SQIVND (reference sequence). Profiled with immunoSEQ multiplex PCR; TCRdb holds only in-frame clones, not every one. The sample lists some 130,000 clones, roughly 90% occurring once. The sample consisted of blood. The chain uses TRBV19 and TRBJ2-1; TRBD2 agrees at 9 bases. The source of this sequence is a man aged 18 to 29 in good health. As DNA, the CDR3 is TGTGCCAGTAGTATAGGCGGGGGGGCCGATGAGCAGTTCTTC. It yields the protein CASSIGGGADEQFF.